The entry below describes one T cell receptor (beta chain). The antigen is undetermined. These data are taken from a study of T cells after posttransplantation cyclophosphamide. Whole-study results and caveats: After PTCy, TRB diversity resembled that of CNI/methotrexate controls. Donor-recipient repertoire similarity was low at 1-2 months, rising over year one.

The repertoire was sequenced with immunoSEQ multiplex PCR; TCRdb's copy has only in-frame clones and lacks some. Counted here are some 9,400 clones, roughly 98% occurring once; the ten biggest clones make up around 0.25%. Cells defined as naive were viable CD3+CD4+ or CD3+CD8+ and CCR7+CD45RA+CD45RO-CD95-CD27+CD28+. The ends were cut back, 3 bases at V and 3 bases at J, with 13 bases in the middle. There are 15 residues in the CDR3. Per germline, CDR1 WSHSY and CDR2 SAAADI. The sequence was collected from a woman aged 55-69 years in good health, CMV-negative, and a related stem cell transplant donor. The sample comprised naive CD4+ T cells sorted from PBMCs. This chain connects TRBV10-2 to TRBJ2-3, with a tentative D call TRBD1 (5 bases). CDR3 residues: CASSEQGARTDTQYF. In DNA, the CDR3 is TGCGCCAGCAGTGAACAAGGGGCGAGGACAGATACGCAGTATTTT.